The 14 T cell receptor beta chains below were found in one sample sequenced in a study of shared clonotypes between healthy human individuals. Sequencing used immunoSEQ multiplex PCR; TCRdb keeps in-frame clones, though not all of them. In the table there are just over 2,000,000 clones, about 95% of which are singletons. Cells designated naive CD8 were CD45RO-negative and were positively selected for CCR7, with terminally differentiated effector memory CD45RA+ cells excluded. The material sequenced was naive CD8+ T cells sorted from blood. The receptors here all came from a man in his late teens or twenties in good health.

The rearrangement links TRBV7-9 to TRBJ2-7; 9 nucleotides agree with TRBD1. This CDR3 has 14 residues. The J segment lost 7 bases and the V segment lost 3 bases, leaving 7 bases of the junction unmatched. Germline lookup yields CDR1 SEHNR and CDR2 FQNEAQ (reference sequence). CDR3 sequence: CASSFGDRVDEQYF. In DNA form, the CDR3 reads TGTGCCAGCAGCTTTGGGGACAGGGTGGATGAGCAGTACTTC.

The chain is built from TRBV28 and TRBJ1-2; 8 nucleotides match TRBD1. Losses at the gene ends were 2 bases for V and 7 bases for J; bases not matched to a gene: 6. This CDR3 spans 14 amino acids. Germline values: CDR1 MDHEN, CDR2 SYDVKM. The CDR3 sequence is CASSLRGQGFGYTF. In DNA, the CDR3 is TGTGCCAGCAGTTTAAGAGGACAGGGATTTGGCTACACCTTC.

V is TRBV28 and J is TRBJ2-3; TRBD2 might be the D (6 bases). V was pared by 5 bases and J by 0 bases, with 15 bases between. Germline CDR1 reads MDHEN; CDR2 reads SYDVKM. The CDR3 has 16 residues. The CDR3 protein is CASSPRTISSTDTQYF. DNA for the CDR3: TGTGCCAGCAGTCCCCGGACTATTTCTAGCACAGATACGCAGTATTTT.

The genes are TRBV7-9 and TRBJ2-3; D might be TRBD1 (7 bases). Germline loops: CDR1 SEHNR, CDR2 FQNEAQ (reference sequence). Trimming took 6 bases from V and 2 from J, leaving 18 bases between them. The CDR3 is made up of 16 amino acids. The CDR3 DNA sequence: TGTGCCAGCAGTTTCTTTCAGGGGGGTAACACAGATACGCAGTATTTT. This sequence encodes CASSFFQGGNTDTQYF.

The J gene is TRBJ2-5, the V gene TRBV11-2, with TRBD2 matching 8 bases. CDR3 length: 15 residues. In germline, CDR1 is SGHAT, CDR2 FQNNGV. Trimming at V came to 1 base and at J to 2 bases, leaving 3 bases not matched to a gene. The CDR3 nucleotides read TGTGCCAGCAGCTTAGGGCGGGGGGAGCAAGAGACCCAGTACTTC. The encoded protein is CASSLGRGEQETQYF. Based on the CDR3 plus reference TRBV11-2 and TRBJ2-5, the full variable domain is EAGVAQSPRYKIIEKRQSVAFWCNPISGHATLYWYQQILGQGPKLLIQFQNNGVVDDSQLPKDRFSAERLKGVDSTLKIQPAKLEDSAVYLCASSLGRGEQETQYFGPGTRLLVL.

The chain combines TRBV4-3 with TRBJ2-7; the D is unclear. The CDR3 length is 15 residues. The germline V and J ends were trimmed by 0 bases and 6 bases, with 15 bases remaining between them. The germline V gene encodes CDR1 LGHNA and CDR2 YSLEER. The CDR3 loop is CASSQDITRLAEQYF. The CDR3 region has the DNA TGCGCCAGCAGCCAAGATATCACTCGCCTGGCCGAGCAGTACTTC.

This chain joins TRBV15 and TRBJ1-6; D is unresolved. In germline, CDR1 is LNHNV, CDR2 YYDKDF (reference sequence). V was clipped by 0 bases and J by 6 bases, with 9 bases between them. The CDR3 has 15 amino acids. CDR3 sequence (DNA): TGTGCCACCAGCAGAGATCCCGGGGTTAATTCACCCCTCCACTTT. Translation gives CATSRDPGVNSPLHF.

As to this clone: Other nucleotide sequences in the sample specify the same CDR3. The chain recombines TRBV4-1 with TRBJ2-7, with D unresolved. Trimming pared 3 bases from V and 3 bases from J, leaving 9 bases between. The germline V gene encodes CDR1 MGHRA and CDR2 YSYEKL. This CDR3 contains 13 residues. CDR3 nucleotides: TGCGCCAGCAGCCAGGTCGTAGGCTACGAGCAGTACTTC. It translates to CASSQVVGYEQYF.

The chain has TRBV30 and TRBJ1-1; 9 bases are shared with TRBD1. V shed 5 bases, J shed 6 bases, and the junction held 4 bases outside the gene matches. The CDR3 covers 12 residues. Germline values: CDR1 GTSNPN, CDR2 SVGIG (reference sequence). CDR3 in amino acids: CAWYTGGSEAFF. The CDR3 nucleotides are TGTGCCTGGTATACAGGGGGCTCTGAAGCTTTCTTT.

The chain recombines TRBV13 with TRBJ2-2, with D possibly TRBD1 on 6 matching bases. With 3 bases removed from V and 3 bases from J, the gap between germline ends came to 14 bases. The CDR3 spans 16 residues. Germline V gives CDR1 PRHDT, CDR2 FYEKMQ (reference sequence). The CDR3 nucleotides read TGTGCCAGCAGCTTCCGCAGGGGTCGTGACACCGGGGAGCTGTTTTTT. It is translated as CASSFRRGRDTGELFF.

Points on this clone: The same CDR3 is also encoded by other DNA sequences in this sample. The rearrangement uses TRBV5-6 and TRBJ2-7; D is possibly TRBD1 or TRBD2 (5 bases each). The germline V gene encodes CDR1 SGHDT and CDR2 YYEEEE. V was cut by 5 bases and J by 2 bases, with 14 bases left in between. The CDR3 runs to 14 residues. CDR3 nucleotides: TGTGCCAGCAGTTCCGGGACGGGTCCCTACGAGCAGTACTTC. Amino acid sequence: CASSSGTGPYEQYF.

The chain recombines TRBV19 with TRBJ2-5, with TRBD2 matching 10 bases. V trimming: 8 bases; J trimming: 5 bases; junction bases outside the gene matches: 5. Germline V gene sequence: CDR1 LNHDA, CDR2 SQIVND (reference sequence). The CDR3 is 13 residues long. The CDR3 protein is CASSLAGSETQYF. DNA of the CDR3: TGTGCCAGTTCACTAGCGGGAAGCGAGACCCAGTACTTC.

This sequence joins TRBV5-4 and TRBJ1-1, with D hard to call. Germline V gene lookup returns CDR1 SGHNT and CDR2 YYREEE (reference sequence). The V end lost 4 bases, the J end lost 10 bases, and 17 bases lay between the germline ends. CDR3 size: 13 residues. The CDR3: CASSPPPGRRAFF. The CDR3 bases are TGTGCCAGCAGCCCGCCGCCCGGGCGTCGAGCTTTCTTT.

The J gene is TRBJ2-1, the V gene TRBV13; D possibly corresponds to TRBD2 (5 bases). This CDR3 contains 13 residues. Germline V gene sequence: CDR1 PRHDT, CDR2 FYEKMQ (reference sequence). Trimming removed 4 bases at V and 5 bases at J, with 9 bases between. The CDR3 bases are TGTGCCAGCAGCTCAGAGGGCGACAATGAGCAGTTCTTC. The encoded protein is CASSSEGDNEQFF.